This entry lists 7 T cell receptor beta chains sequenced from one sample in a study of regulatory T cells in long-lasting Graves disease. Sequencing libraries for TCR beta were prepared with iRepertoire HTBI primers and Arm-PCR of CDR3 regions. TCRdb analysed the multiplex PCR reads with MiXCR anew, one entry per CDR3 protein. This sample has approximately 300,000 distinct CDR3 sequences, with about 20% found just once. Time point reported: newly diagnosed GD, antithyroid drugs for less than 3 months. PBMC-extracted RNA yielded the TCR library. The sequenced sample was peripheral blood mononuclear cells (PBMCs), obtained at new diagnosis, from a patient treated with antithyroid drugs. All receptors derive from a female donor with Graves disease.

This clonotype was found many times. The chain is built from TRBV27 and TRBJ2-5, with D perhaps matching TRBD2 (5 bases). Germline V CDR1 and CDR2: MNHEY, SMNVEV (reference sequence). V was cut by 8 bases and J by 5 bases, with 15 bases left in between. This CDR3 comprises 13 residues. The CDR3 region is CASSRNRRETQYF. CDR3 bases: TGTGCCAGCTCCAGGAACCGGAGGGAGACCCAGTACTTC.

The sample holds many counts of this clonotype. This chain links TRBV6-5 with TRBJ2-1; D might be TRBD2 (6 bases). The CDR3 extends over 11 amino acids. Germline V gene sequence: CDR1 MNHEY, CDR2 SVGAGI. Trimming stripped 0 bases from V and 13 bases from J, with 7 bases between. The CDR3 nucleotides read TGTGCCAGCAGTTACTCGGGAGGCCAGTTCTTC. Translated: CASSYSGGQFF.

In this sample, this clonotype turned up many times. This chain uses TRBV5-1 with TRBJ2-1, with 7 bases that match TRBD1. CDR1 SGHRS and CDR2 YFSETQ come from the germline V gene. With 0 bases clipped from V and 6 bases from J, the junction kept 9 bases outside the gene matches. The CDR3 has 16 residues. CDR3: CASSLAGGAGGNEQFF. The CDR3 nucleotides are TGCGCCAGCAGCTTGGCCGGTGGGGCAGGGGGCAATGAGCAGTTCTTC.

This clonotype was picked up many times. The DNA of the CDR3 is TGTGCCATCAGTGATAACAGGGAGAACACTGAAGCTTTCTTT. Translated: CAISDNRENTEAFF. The chain employs TRBV10-3 and TRBJ1-1; TRBD1 is a possible D gene (6 bases). Germline CDR1 ENHRY, CDR2 SYGVKD. The CDR3 length is 14 residues. With 3 bases removed from V and 1 base from J, the gap between germline ends came to 9 bases.

The CDR3 nucleotides are TGTGCCAGCAGAGACCTGGGGGGCGGAATCCAAGAGACCCAGTACTTC. Amino acid sequence: CASRDLGGGIQETQYF. V gene TRBV2 combines with J gene TRBJ2-1; D is possibly TRBD1 or TRBD2 (6 bases each). The J call may not be correct, given that the DNA end is closer to TRBJ2-5. Germline assignment: CDR1 SNHLY and CDR2 FYNNEI. This CDR3 spans 16 amino acids.

This clonotype was recorded at least ten times. V is TRBV2 and J is TRBJ2-7; D is unresolved. CDR1 is SNHLY and CDR2 is FYNNEI in the germline V gene. This CDR3 contains 16 residues. Trimming removed 4 bases from V and 3 bases from J, with 19 bases in between. The CDR3 bases are TGTGCCAGCAGTGTAGAGTCGTGGCAGAACCACTACGAGCAGTACTTC. Its protein is CASSVESWQNHYEQYF.

In this sample, this clonotype turned up many times. The V gene is TRBV2, the J gene TRBJ2-1, with 10 nucleotides matching TRBD1. The CDR3 is 15 amino acids. Germline V CDR1 and CDR2: SNHLY, FYNNEI. Trimming removed 4 bases from V and 8 bases from J; junction bases left unmatched: 8. The CDR3 reads CASSGGDRGFDEQFF. CDR3 nucleotides: TGTGCCAGCAGTGGCGGGGACAGGGGTTTCGATGAGCAGTTCTTC.